Only one count was recorded for the clone carrying this T cell receptor beta chain. The record originates from a study of graft-versus-host responses after intestinal transplantation. CDR3 size: 11 residues. The germline gives CDR1 DFQATT, CDR2 SNEGSKA (reference sequence). V was pared by 5 bases and J by 5 bases, with 9 bases between. Clones were read by immunoSEQ multiplex PCR, and TCRdb kept only the in-frame ones, dropping some. The data contain about 16,000 clones, approximately 95% of them singletons. The chain links TRBV20-1 to TRBJ1-1, with D hard to call. This sample comprised PBMCs, obtained 23 days after intestinal transplant. The clonotype originates from a human patient who received an intestinal transplant, so some T cells may come from the graft donor. The CDR3 reads CSAARGTEAFF. CDR3 sequence (DNA): TGCAGTGCTGCTCGGGGTACTGAAGCTTTCTTT.